This TCR beta chain was recovered during a study of OX40 agonist ivuxolimab in advanced cancers. As for the study in general: Three individuals attained partial responses, comprising one hepatocellular carcinoma case and two cutaneous melanoma cases.

The CDR3 covers 15 residues. Looked up from germline, CDR1 is MNHNY and CDR2 is SVGAGI (reference sequence). The ends lost 6 bases at V and 7 bases at J; junction bases unmatched: 15. The data were produced by immunoSEQ multiplex PCR, yet TCRdb's version contains in-frame clones alone and is incomplete. The sample shows some 71,000 clones, over 80% of them seen only once. A remark on this clone: Its target is not known. Distinct nucleotide sequences in the sample also encode this CDR3.

Whole-study results and caveats: What antigens the expanded peripheral T cells recognized was never established. On average, a greater number of expanded clones characterised CD8+ T cells relative to CD4+.

This sequence originates from an adult with an advanced solid tumor such as melanoma, head and neck, liver or kidney cancer. The chain links TRBV6-6 to TRBJ2-7; 7 nucleotides agree with TRBD2. Material: CD4+ or CD8+ T cells sorted from blood, obtained in a trial of the OX40 agonist ivuxolimab. This CDR3 is CASSDIGEGRSEQYF. For the CDR3, the DNA is TGTGCCAGCAGCGACATAGGGGAGGGGAGGTCGGAGCAGTACTTC.